This T cell receptor (beta chain) stems from a study of T cells in Graves' hyperthyroidism and ophthalmopathy. Using RNA transcripts as the source, TCR beta CDR3 regions were amplified. The HTBI primer set drove a first-round RT-PCR of the TCR CDR3. TCRdb called the multiplex PCR reads again in MiXCR, with one record for every CDR3 protein. The repertoire consists of hundreds of thousands of distinct CDR3 sequences, with over 35% occurring once and the leading ten covering around 10%. Patients having uncontrolled infection, another autoimmune disease, pregnancy or lactation were not included. Diagnosing involved the use of clinical symptoms, serum thyroxine and TRAb, thyroid ultrasound and orbital computed tomography. PBMCs were obtained from under 13 ml fresh peripheral blood. This sequence was found in a man aged 18 to 35 with Graves' hyperthyroidism. Sequenced material: blood.

The CDR3 region has the DNA TGTGCCATCAGTGCGTTGGGACAGCATGGCTACACCTTC. Translated: CAISALGQHGYTF. The chain combines TRBV10-3 with TRBJ1-2, with 7 bases aligning to TRBD1. The trim removed 4 bases at V and 6 bases at J, leaving 5 bases unmatched. This CDR3 has 13 residues. CDR1 ENHRY and CDR2 SYGVKD come from the germline V gene.